These T cell receptor beta chains were read from a single sample in a study of T cells after posttransplantation cyclophosphamide. Using immunoSEQ multiplex PCR, the repertoire was profiled, and TCRdb retains in-frame clones only, with some absent. This sample carries 41,000 or so clones, none of them present only once. Source material: PBMCs. The receptor source for this set is a man aged 25-45 years in good health and a related stem cell transplant donor. Each CDR3 is given with its conserved first and last residue. The D gene is left open where the match is weak. The size entry is marked missing in some rows and otherwise reads once, few, many or a size class.

clone_size j_call v_call d_call cdr3_aa cdr3_nt
many TRBJ1-1 TRBV6-5 TRBD1 CASSYRQGRAFF TGTGCCAGCAGTTACCGACAGGGGCGAGCTTTCTTT
- TRBJ2-2 TRBV28 TRBD1 CASSPDTGGRTGELFF TGTGCCAGCAGTCCAGACACAGGGGGCCGAACCGGGGAGCTGTTTTTT
few TRBJ2-5 TRBV7-8 - CASSLAQVAETQYF TGTGCCAGCAGCTTAGCGCAGGTCGCCGAGACCCAGTACTTC
many TRBJ2-5 TRBV2 TRBD2 CASILAGVAETQYF TGTGCCAGCATACTAGCGGGGGTAGCAGAGACCCAGTACTTC
many TRBJ1-1 TRBV4-3 TRBD1 CASSSTGSAEAFF TGCGCCAGCAGCTCGACAGGGTCCGCTGAAGCTTTCTTT
many TRBJ1-2 TRBV19 - CASSVQGYGYTF TGTGCCAGTAGTGTTCAGGGCTATGGCTACACCTTC
many TRBJ1-1 TRBV23-1 - CASSQSGASSLNTEAFF TGCGCCAGCAGTCAATCGGGGGCAAGTAGCTTGAACACTGAAGCTTTCTTT
many TRBJ2-7 TRBV12-5 - CASGLLREQYF TGTGCTAGTGGTTTGCTGCGGGAGCAGTACTTC
many TRBJ2-1 TRBV7-9 - CASSLGQVNEQFF TGTGCCAGCAGCTTAGGACAGGTGAATGAGCAGTTCTTC
many TRBJ2-7 TRBV27 TRBD1 CASSSGTGREQYF TGTGCCAGCAGTTCCGGGACAGGGAGGGAGCAGTACTTC
few TRBJ2-2 TRBV19 - CASSPRSQFSGELFF TGTGCCAGTAGTCCCAGATCACAATTCTCCGGGGAGCTGTTTTTT
- TRBJ1-1 TRBV11-2 - CASSLVGAFPNTEAFF TGTGCCAGCAGCTTAGTGGGGGCTTTTCCGAACACTGAAGCTTTCTTT
many TRBJ2-1 TRBV5-1 TRBD1 CASTRDRGRNEQFF TGCGCCAGCACTAGGGACAGGGGGCGAAATGAGCAGTTCTTC
many TRBJ1-5 TRBV7-2 - CASSLGHLTSQPQHF TGTGCCAGCAGCTTAGGACACTTAACGAGTCAGCCCCAGCATTTT
few TRBJ2-2 TRBV12-3/TRBV12-4 TRBD2 CATLPSGTTGELFF TGTGCCACCCTCCCCAGCGGGACTACCGGGGAGCTGTTTTTT
many TRBJ2-2 TRBV6-5 - CASSLQGPNTGELFF TGTGCCAGCAGCCTACAGGGCCCGAACACCGGGGAGCTGTTTTTT
many TRBJ2-1 TRBV20-1 - CSARSYPGQFF TGCAGTGCTAGGTCCTACCCGGGGCAGTTCTTC
few TRBJ2-7 TRBV7-2 TRBD1 CASSAHRGPGYEQYF TGTGCCAGCAGCGCCCACAGGGGGCCGGGCTACGAGCAGTACTTC
many TRBJ2-5 TRBV7-9 - CASSFRETQYF TGTGCCAGCAGCTTCAGAGAGACCCAGTACTTC
many TRBJ1-6 TRBV6-4 - CASSAGNSPLHF TGTGCCAGCAGTGCCGGGAATTCACCCCTCCACTTT
many TRBJ2-1 TRBV7-2 - CASSFRRATYNEQFF TGTGCCAGCAGCTTCCGCAGGGCGACCTACAATGAGCAGTTCTTC
many TRBJ1-5 TRBV6-1 - CASNSGTLSNQPQHF TGTGCCAGCAACTCCGGGACTCTTAGCAATCAGCCCCAGCATTTT
many TRBJ2-7 TRBV7-2 - CASSLGPSGVGEQYF TGTGCCAGCAGCTTAGGGCCCTCAGGGGTGGGCGAGCAGTACTTC